What follows are 28 T cell receptor beta chains derived from one specimen sequenced in a study of T cell responses to AZD1222 COVID-19 vaccine. Here immunoSEQ multiplex PCR was the method, and the copy in TCRdb shows in-frame clones only, minus some. Counted here are approximately 150,000 clones, about 92% occurring once; the ten biggest clones make up roughly 12%. Sequencing was performed on peripheral blood, taken after recovery from COVID-19. The receptors were gathered from an adult who had recovered from COVID-19.

This chain joins TRBV6-2 or TRBV6-3 and TRBJ2-2, with D unresolved. Germline V lookup: CDR1 MNHEY, CDR2 SVGEGT. V was trimmed by 5 bases and J by 0 bases, leaving 13 bases between them. The CDR3 runs to 16 residues. CDR3 DNA: TGTGCCAGCAGTCCCCAGAGAGTTTCGAACACCGGGGAGCTGTTTTTT. Translating gives CASSPQRVSNTGELFF.

The CDR3 is CASSLQGGSGNTIYF. The CDR3 nucleotides read TGTGCCAGCAGCTTACAGGGGGGTTCTGGAAACACCATATATTTT. J is TRBJ1-3 and V is TRBV7-6, with 7 bases that match TRBD1. The CDR3 consists of 15 residues. The V segment lost 2 bases and the J segment 1 base; nucleotides outside the gene matches: 2. Germline-derived CDR1 and CDR2 are SGHVS and FNYEAQ.

V usage is TRBV7-9 and J usage is TRBJ1-5; 10 bases match TRBD1. V trimming: 4 bases; J trimming: 4 bases; junction bases outside the gene matches: 7. Germline V gene sequence: CDR1 SEHNR, CDR2 FQNEAQ (reference sequence). The CDR3 spans 16 residues. This CDR3 reads CASSSWDRGPNQPQHF. In nucleotides, the CDR3 is TGTGCCAGCAGCTCGTGGGACAGGGGCCCTAATCAGCCCCAGCATTTT.

This chain uses TRBV27 with TRBJ1-4, with D unclear. The V end lost 3 bases, the J end lost 7 bases, and 9 bases lay between the germline ends. This CDR3 is 13 amino acids long. The germline V gene encodes CDR1 MNHEY and CDR2 SMNVEV (reference sequence). The CDR3 DNA is TGTGCCAGCAGTTTTAGGTCTGGTGAAAAACTGTTTTTT. Amino acids: CASSFRSGEKLFF.

The chain has TRBV7-9 and TRBJ1-1; D is perhaps TRBD1 (6 bases). The ends were cut back, 8 bases at V and 5 bases at J, with 24 bases in the middle. Germline V gene lookup returns CDR1 SEHNR and CDR2 FQNEAQ (reference sequence). The CDR3 totals 16 residues. CDR3: CASAPGRGGRVTEAFF. In DNA, the CDR3 is TGTGCCAGCGCGCCGGGCAGGGGAGGAAGGGTAACTGAAGCTTTCTTT.

This clone appeared once. The V and J genes are TRBV7-9 and TRBJ2-1, with D perhaps matching TRBD2 (5 bases). The V and J ends lost 5 bases and 3 bases respectively, with 17 bases between them. Germline V CDR1 and CDR2: SEHNR, FQNEAQ (reference sequence). The CDR3 contains 16 residues. Written as DNA, the CDR3 is TGTGCCAGCAGCGCCAGAGTAGCGCAGAGCTACAATGAGCAGTTCTTC. This sequence encodes CASSARVAQSYNEQFF.

Regarding this clone: The same CDR3 arises from other DNA sequences in this sample as well. J is TRBJ2-7 and V is TRBV10-1; D not resolved. The CDR3 runs 9 residues. The ends were cut back, 7 bases at V and 5 bases at J, with 3 bases in the middle. The V gene's germline CDR1 is WNHNN and CDR2 SYGVQD (reference sequence). CDR3 sequence: CASTDEQYF. CDR3 nucleotides: TGCGCCAGCACTGACGAGCAGTACTTC.

The J gene is TRBJ1-1, the V gene TRBV5-1; no definite D call. V lost 0 bases, J lost 1 base, and 10 bases lay in between. The V gene's germline CDR1 is SGHRS and CDR2 YFSETQ. This CDR3 contains 15 residues. The CDR3 region has the DNA TGCGCCAGCAGCTTGGCCGTGGGCTCGAACACTGAAGCTTTCTTT. Protein product: CASSLAVGSNTEAFF.

The chain recombines TRBV9 with TRBJ2-1, with D perhaps matching TRBD1 (5 bases). The CDR3 runs to 13 residues. Germline V gene sequence: CDR1 SGDLS, CDR2 YYNGEE. V was shortened by 4 bases and J by 5 bases, with 10 bases between the two germline ends. The CDR3 coding sequence is TGTGCCAGCAGCCCATGGGGCGACAATGAGCAGTTCTTC. Protein: CASSPWGDNEQFF.

The chain couples TRBV7-3 to TRBJ1-1; 7 bases match TRBD1. Trimming removed 4 bases from V and 1 base from J; junction bases left unmatched: 3. The CDR3 is 14 residues long. Looked up from germline, CDR1 is SGHTA and CDR2 is FQGTGA. This CDR3 reads CASSSQGPNTEAFF. The CDR3, as DNA: TGTGCCAGCAGCTCACAGGGGCCGAACACTGAAGCTTTCTTT. The full variable domain, rest sourced from reference TRBV7-3 and TRBJ1-1, is GAGVSQTPSNKVTEKGKYVELRCDPISGHTALYWYRQSLGQGPEFLIYFQGTGAADDSGLPNDRFFAVRPEGSVSTLKIQRTERGDSAVYLCASSSQGPNTEAFFGQGTRLTVV.

This clone was observed a single time. The chain is built from TRBV7-3 and TRBJ2-2, with a possible D match to TRBD2 (5 bases). V dropped 0 bases and J dropped 1 base, with 6 bases sitting between them. Germline CDR1 is SGHTA and CDR2 is FQGTGA. CDR3 length equals 15 residues. CDR3 nucleotide sequence: TGTGCCAGCAGCTTAACTCGGGAGAACACCGGGGAGCTGTTTTTT. Translation gives CASSLTRENTGELFF.

The gene calls are TRBV7-9 and TRBJ2-7; a possible D gene is TRBD2 (7 bases). Trimming took off 7 bases at V and 3 bases at J, with 19 bases between the two ends. The CDR3 sequence is 15 residues long. The germline CDR1 and CDR2 sequences are SEHNR and FQNEAQ (reference sequence). CDR3 sequence (DNA): TGTGCCAGCACCCGAGGGGGAGGGGCCCTCTACGAGCAGTACTTC. It encodes CASTRGGGALYEQYF.

The gene calls are TRBV9 and TRBJ1-3, with TRBD1 identical over 9 bases. This CDR3 contains 17 residues. Per germline, CDR1 SGDLS and CDR2 YYNGEE. V lost 0 bases and J lost 7; bases outside the gene matches: 11. CDR3 in amino acids: CASSVEGQGTVSNTIYF. The CDR3 bases are TGTGCCAGCAGCGTAGAAGGACAGGGGACCGTTAGCAACACCATATATTTT.

The genes are TRBV6-6 and TRBJ1-2; weak D call: TRBD1 (5 bases). This CDR3 is 16 amino acids long. With 7 bases removed from V and 8 bases from J, the gap between germline ends came to 26 bases. CDR1 MNHNY and CDR2 SVGAGI come from the germline V gene (reference sequence). The CDR3, as DNA: TGTGCCAGCACCCCGGACCGGACATCCCCCTCTTGGGGCTACACCTTC. It yields the protein CASTPDRTSPSWGYTF.

As to this clone: The sample has other DNA sequences that encode this CDR3 too. The rearrangement links TRBV27 to TRBJ1-2; possibly TRBD1 for D (5 bases). Trimming shortened V by 6 bases and J by 0 bases, and 8 bases separated the two germline ends. There are 13 residues in the CDR3. Germline CDR1 MNHEY, CDR2 SMNVEV (reference sequence). CDR3 amino acids: CASSLTANYGYTF. Written as DNA, the CDR3 is TGTGCCAGCAGCCTGACAGCTAACTATGGCTACACCTTC.

This chain uses TRBV19 with TRBJ1-2, with D tentatively TRBD1 (6 bases). The V and J ends lost 10 bases and 4 bases respectively, with 13 bases between them. This CDR3 spans 12 amino acids. Per germline, CDR1 LNHDA and CDR2 SQIVND (reference sequence). CDR3 bases: TGTGCCACCAGAGGGGGGGCCTATGGCTACACCTTC. Protein product: CATRGGAYGYTF. Based on the CDR3 plus reference TRBV19 and TRBJ1-2, the full variable domain is DGGITQSPKYLFRKEGQNVTLSCEQNLNHDAMYWYRQDPGQGLRLIYYSQIVNDFQKGDIAEGYSVSREKKESFPLTVTSAQKNPTAFYLCATRGGAYGYTFGSGTRLTVV.

The chain links TRBV6-5 to TRBJ2-5, with D possibly TRBD1 on 6 matching bases. This CDR3 comprises 13 residues. Germline CDR1 reads MNHEY; CDR2 reads SVGAGI. V was trimmed by 10 bases and J by 0 bases, leaving 12 bases between them. CDR3 region: CATGTLYQETQYF. The CDR3 DNA is TGTGCCACCGGGACACTGTACCAAGAGACCCAGTACTTC.

This clone was observed once. The V gene is TRBV11-2, the J gene TRBJ2-7; D not certain. Trimming stripped 3 bases from V and 0 bases from J, with 6 bases between. Germline V gives CDR1 SGHAT, CDR2 FQNNGV. The CDR3 has 13 residues. The CDR3 protein is CASSFAVSYEQYF. CDR3 sequence (DNA): TGTGCCAGCAGCTTCGCAGTCTCCTACGAGCAGTACTTC.

In this sample, this clone turned up a few times. CDR3 amino acids: CASSDDGKAGELFF. The CDR3 region has the DNA TGTGCCAGCAGTGACGACGGGAAGGCCGGGGAGCTGTTTTTT. The J gene is TRBJ2-2, the V gene TRBV2; a weak D match, TRBD2 (5 bases). The CDR3 is made up of 14 amino acids. V lost 3 bases to trimming and J lost 6 bases, with 11 bases between them. The V gene's germline CDR1 is SNHLY and CDR2 FYNNEI.

The J gene is TRBJ1-4, the V gene TRBV6-5; possible D gene TRBD1, 5 bases. CDR1 MNHEY and CDR2 SVGAGI come from the germline V gene. V shed 2 bases and J shed 5 bases, with 9 bases lying between them. The CDR3 sequence is 14 residues long. The CDR3 DNA sequence: TGTGCCAGCAGTTACGAGAAGGGGAATGAAAAACTGTTTTTT. Protein sequence: CASSYEKGNEKLFF.

This clone was picked up one time. The chain uses TRBV7-9 and TRBJ1-2; 7 positions agree with TRBD1. The junction had 4 bases not matched to a gene; V was cut back by 5 bases and J by 1 base. The germline V gene encodes CDR1 SEHNR and CDR2 FQNEAQ (reference sequence). This CDR3 has 14 residues. The chain's CDR3 is CASSQGQINYGYTF. CDR3 DNA: TGTGCCAGCAGCCAGGGACAGATTAACTATGGCTACACCTTC.

The CDR3, as DNA: TGTGCCAGGAGGAAAGACGAGGGGACCTATGGCTACACCTTC. This codes for CARRKDEGTYGYTF. V is TRBV21-1 and J is TRBJ1-2. TRBV21-1 is a pseudogene locus. This CDR3 is 14 amino acids long.

This clone appeared once. V gene TRBV27 combines with J gene TRBJ1-2, with D unresolved. This CDR3 comprises 15 residues. Germline assignment: CDR1 MNHEY and CDR2 SMNVEV (reference sequence). V lost 3 bases, J lost 4 bases, and 15 bases lay in between. The DNA for the CDR3 is TGTGCCAGCAGTTTGATAGGGCAGACCCCCTATGGCTACACCTTC. Translated, it gives CASSLIGQTPYGYTF.

The chain recombines TRBV12-3 or TRBV12-4 with TRBJ2-2, with TRBD2 matching 9 bases. The CDR3 contains 12 residues. Trimming cost V 6 bases and J 11 bases; bases outside gene matches: 4. CDR3 region: CASRAGTSELFF. Here the CDR3 DNA reads TGTGCCAGCAGGGCTGGGACTAGCGAGCTGTTTTTT.

The gene calls are TRBV18 and TRBJ2-5; D is unresolved. Germline-derived CDR1 and CDR2 are KGHSH and LQKENI. The CDR3 sequence is 14 residues long. Trimming removed 0 bases from V and 3 bases from J, with 8 bases in between. The DNA of the CDR3 is TGTGCCAGCTCACCACCGAAAAGTAAAGAGACCCAGTACTTC. It translates to CASSPPKSKETQYF.

V is TRBV19 and J is TRBJ1-5; D is possibly TRBD1 (5 bases). Trimming shortened V by 7 bases and J by 7 bases, and 20 bases separated the two germline ends. Per the germline V gene, CDR1 is LNHDA and CDR2 is SQIVND (reference sequence). The CDR3 spans 15 residues. CDR3 sequence (DNA): TGTGCCAGTAAAATATCGGGGACCAAAAGCCAGCCCCAGCATTTT. Translating gives CASKISGTKSQPQHF.

J is TRBJ2-3 and V is TRBV6-4; 9 bases fit TRBD1. Germline loops: CDR1 MRHNA, CDR2 SNTAGT. V lost 5 bases, J lost 4 bases, and 7 bases stayed unmatched. CDR3 size: 15 residues. The CDR3 region has the DNA TGTGCCAGCAGTACTGGACAGGGGAGGGCAGATACGCAGTATTTT. This gives the protein CASSTGQGRADTQYF.

The V call is TRBV30, the J call TRBJ2-7, with D unresolved. This CDR3 is 13 amino acids long. CDR1 and CDR2 (germline): GTSNPN, SVGIG (reference sequence). V lost 3 bases and J 7 bases, leaving 16 bases between the germline ends. The CDR3 is CAWSKGTTEEQYF. The CDR3 DNA is TGTGCCTGGAGCAAGGGAACAACGGAGGAGCAGTACTTC.